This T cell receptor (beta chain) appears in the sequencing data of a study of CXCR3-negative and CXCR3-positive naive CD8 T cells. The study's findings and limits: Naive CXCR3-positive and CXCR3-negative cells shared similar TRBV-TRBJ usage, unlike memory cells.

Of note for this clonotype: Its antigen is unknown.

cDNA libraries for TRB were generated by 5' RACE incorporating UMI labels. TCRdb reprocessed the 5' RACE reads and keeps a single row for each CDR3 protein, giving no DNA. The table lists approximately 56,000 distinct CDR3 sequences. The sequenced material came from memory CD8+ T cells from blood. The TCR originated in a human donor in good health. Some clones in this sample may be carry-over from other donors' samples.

The CDR3 sequence is CASSPDQVTYEQYF. V gene TRBV14 combines with J gene TRBJ2-7. The CDR3 sequence is 14 residues long. Germline V gives CDR1 SGHDN, CDR2 FVKESK.